A single sample is the source of the 23 T cell receptor beta chains below, sequenced in a study of blood T cells in healthy people across ages. The authors ran a second PCR of roughly 7 to 11 cycles using a sample-barcoded 5' primer and a J-beta primer mix. Via MiXCR, TCRdb re-called the 5' RACE reads, giving one row per CDR3 protein. The top ten clones hold approximately 10% of a sample with fewer than 2,000,000 distinct CDR3 sequences, about 32% of them seen once. Sequenced: blood. The receptors derive from a woman aged 30 to 39 in good health.

The chain carries TRBV5-1 and TRBJ2-1, with 9 nucleotides matching TRBD2. CDR1 and CDR2 (germline): SGHRS, YFSETQ. The junction had 6 bases not matched to a gene; V was cut back by 4 bases and J by 4 bases. There are 15 residues in the CDR3. The CDR3 protein is CASSPAAGGYNEQFF. CDR3 in DNA: TGCGCCAGCAGCCCGGCCGCGGGGGGGTACAATGAGCAGTTCTTC.

Only one count was recorded for this clonotype. V is TRBV11-2 and J is TRBJ1-2, with D tentatively TRBD1 (5 bases). Trimming shortened V by 3 bases and J by 0 bases, and 14 bases separated the two germline ends. Germline values: CDR1 SGHAT, CDR2 FQNNGV. The CDR3 runs to 16 residues. The CDR3 loop reads CASSLDPGRTNYGYTF. In DNA form, the CDR3 reads TGTGCCAGCAGCTTGGACCCGGGACGGACTAACTATGGCTACACCTTC.

Remarks on this clonotype: A read error is possible here, since a much larger clone lies one base away. CDR3 sequence: CAVGTPDTQYF. The DNA of the CDR3 is TGTGCCGTCGGGACGCCCGATACGCAGTATTTT. The chain has TRBV10-3 and TRBJ2-3, with D possibly being TRBD1 or TRBD2 (5 bases each). The V end was cut by 11 bases, the J end by 6 bases, with 12 bases between. Germline lookup yields CDR1 ENHRY and CDR2 SYGVKD. There are 11 residues in the CDR3.

CDR3 DNA sequence: TGCGCCAGCAGCTTGCTAGCGGGAGGCCACCCCCAGGGGGAGCAGTACTTC. Translated, it gives CASSLLAGGHPQGEQYF. The chain recombines TRBV5-1 with TRBJ2-5, with 11 bases identical to TRBD2. The CDR3 spans 17 residues. Trimming cost V 1 base and J 11 bases; bases outside gene matches: 16. Germline V gene lookup returns CDR1 SGHRS and CDR2 YFSETQ.

This clonotype came up a few times. The rearrangement uses TRBV11-2 and TRBJ2-1; D assignment may be TRBD1 or TRBD2 (5 bases each). The V end lost 5 bases, the J end lost 5 bases, and 13 bases lay between the germline ends. The germline V gene encodes CDR1 SGHAT and CDR2 FQNNGV. The CDR3 has 14 residues. The CDR3 DNA reads as TGTGCCAGCAGCCCCTACGTGGGGGACAATGAGCAGTTCTTC. Translation gives CASSPYVGDNEQFF.

This clonotype occurred many times. The V call is TRBV10-3, the J call TRBJ2-7; 8 nucleotides match TRBD2. Germline values: CDR1 ENHRY, CDR2 SYGVKD. V lost 0 bases, J lost 2 bases, and 6 bases stayed unmatched. The CDR3 spans 16 residues. CDR3 DNA: TGTGCCATCAGTGAGTCCCCGGCGGGAGGTACCTACGAGCAGTACTTC. Translated: CAISESPAGGTYEQYF.

In regard to this clonotype: One base away lies a much larger clone, so this may be a sequencing read error. V is TRBV29-1 and J is TRBJ2-1; D is uncertain. The CDR3 is 12 residues long. Germline CDR1 SQVTM, CDR2 ANQGSEA. The CDR3 bases are TGCAGCGTAAGAACTTCCTACAATGGGCAGTTCTTC. It encodes CSVRTSYNGQFF.

The table lists this clonotype with a few counts. This chain uses TRBV6-1 with TRBJ1-2; D perhaps matches TRBD1 (5 bases). Germline assignment: CDR1 MNHNS and CDR2 SASEGT. V lost 0 bases and J lost 2, with 7 bases in between. The CDR3 has 14 residues. The CDR3 sequence is CASSEAGENYGYTF. The CDR3 bases are TGTGCCAGCAGTGAAGCAGGGGAAAACTATGGCTACACCTTC.

V usage is TRBV4-1 and J usage is TRBJ1-1; maybe TRBD1 (5 bases). CDR1 is MGHRA, CDR2 YSYEKL, per germline. Trimming left V 1 base short and J 1 base short, with 10 bases between. The CDR3 runs to 15 residues. The CDR3 here is CASSQVNQGNTEAFF. In DNA, the CDR3 is TGCGCCAGCAGCCAAGTAAACCAGGGGAACACTGAAGCTTTCTTT.

This chain connects TRBV11-1 to TRBJ1-2; D uncertain. The V end lost 5 bases, the J end lost 7 bases, and 17 bases lay between the germline ends. The CDR3 totals 14 residues. Germline V gene sequence: CDR1 SGHAT, CDR2 FQDESV (reference sequence). The CDR3 region is CASSEEGAGVGYTF. As DNA, the CDR3 is TGTGCCAGCAGCGAAGAGGGCGCTGGGGTTGGCTACACCTTC.

The rearrangement links TRBV27 to TRBJ1-5, with no clear D. This CDR3 is built from 14 residues. The germline V gene has CDR1 MNHEY and CDR2 SMNVEV (reference sequence). With 2 bases removed from V and 6 bases from J, the gap between germline ends came to 11 bases. The CDR3 nucleotides are TGTGCCAGCAGTTTAGAGGGAGGATTTCAGCCCCAGCATTTT. Its translation is CASSLEGGFQPQHF.

The chain's CDR3 is CASSVEGGGFAYNEQFF. The CDR3, as DNA: TGTGCCAGCAGCGTAGAGGGAGGGGGCTTCGCCTACAATGAGCAGTTCTTC. This chain links TRBV9 with TRBJ2-1; either TRBD1 or TRBD2 may fit D (7 bases each). The CDR3 runs 17 residues. V was cut by 0 bases and J by 2 bases, with 15 bases left in between. CDR1 is SGDLS and CDR2 is YYNGEE in the germline V gene.

The chain employs TRBV28 and TRBJ1-5; a weak D match, TRBD1 (5 bases). From germline, CDR1 is MDHEN and CDR2 SYDVKM. V shed 6 bases and J shed 5 bases, with 11 bases lying between them. The CDR3 is made up of 13 amino acids. This CDR3 reads CASRSPGDQPQHF. The CDR3 DNA reads TGTGCCAGCAGATCCCCGGGGGATCAGCCCCAGCATTTT.

This clonotype showed up just a few times. This chain uses TRBV11-2 with TRBJ1-1; D is unclear. Germline CDR1 is SGHAT and CDR2 is FQNNGV. The CDR3 sequence is 11 residues long. V dropped 6 bases and J dropped 7 bases, with 9 bases sitting between them. For the CDR3, the DNA is TGTGCCAGCAGGCGAGGGATTGAAGCTTTCTTT. It yields the protein CASRRGIEAFF.

This chain connects TRBV28 to TRBJ2-7, with 7 bases lining up with TRBD1. Trimming took 6 bases from V and 0 from J; bases not matched to a gene: 5. CDR1 and CDR2 (germline): MDHEN, SYDVKM. The CDR3 runs 14 residues. CDR3 protein: CASSKTGYSYEQYF. The CDR3 region has the DNA TGTGCCAGCAGCAAGACAGGGTACTCCTACGAGCAGTACTTC.

The chain joins TRBV7-8 to TRBJ2-3; perhaps TRBD2 as D (6 bases). The length of the CDR3 is 15 residues. The germline gives CDR1 SGHVS, CDR2 FQNEAQ. V lost 7 bases and J 2 bases, leaving 16 bases between the germline ends. The chain's CDR3 is CASNLEAGFTDTQYF. Here the CDR3 DNA reads TGTGCCAGCAACTTGGAAGCGGGTTTCACAGATACGCAGTATTTT. The complete variable domain, with remaining parts taken from reference TRBV7-8 and TRBJ2-3, reads GAGVSQSPRYKVAKRGQDVALRCDPISGHVSLFWYQQALGQGPEFLTYFQNEAQLDKSGLPSDRFFAERPEGSVSTLKIQRTQQEDSAVYLCASNLEAGFTDTQYFGPGTRLTVL.

V gene TRBV20-1 combines with J gene TRBJ2-2; D gene ambiguous. V lost 3 bases, J lost 0 bases, and 5 bases lay in between. The CDR3 length is 13 residues. The germline CDR1 and CDR2 sequences are DFQATT and SNEGSKA (reference sequence). CDR3 amino acids: CSARTSNTGELFF. For the CDR3, the DNA is TGCAGTGCTAGGACCTCGAACACCGGGGAGCTGTTTTTT.

This clonotype occurred a few times. This chain joins TRBV5-1 and TRBJ2-3; D remains unclear. CDR1 is SGHRS and CDR2 is YFSETQ in the germline V gene. Deletions cut 0 bases from V and 5 bases from J, with 7 bases between. This CDR3 is built from 13 residues. The CDR3 is CASSLGNQDTQYF. The CDR3 nucleotides read TGCGCCAGCAGCTTGGGAAACCAAGATACGCAGTATTTT.

This clonotype was detected only a few times. This may come from a read error, since a much larger clone is one base off. The chain couples TRBV12-3 or TRBV12-4 to TRBJ2-5; TRBD1 is a possible D gene (6 bases). This CDR3 is 16 amino acids long. The CDR3 region has the DNA TGTGCCAGCAGTGGAATCGACAGGATCAACCAAGAGGCCCAGTACTTC. Translation: CASSGIDRINQEAQYF.

The sample holds a few counts of this clonotype. The J gene is TRBJ2-1, the V gene TRBV5-4; 9 positions match TRBD1. CDR1 and CDR2 from the germline V gene are SGHNT and YYREEE (reference sequence). This CDR3 has 14 residues. J lost 3 bases, V lost 4 bases, and 2 bases had no gene match. The CDR3 sequence: CASSRTGVYNEQFF. In DNA form, the CDR3 reads TGTGCCAGCAGCCGGACAGGGGTCTACAATGAGCAGTTCTTC. The full variable domain, completed using reference TRBV5-4 and TRBJ2-1, is ETGVTQSPTHLIKTRGQQVTLRCSSQSGHNTVSWYQQALGQGPQFIFQYYREEENGRGNFPPRFSGLQFPNYSSELNVNALELDDSALYLCASSRTGVYNEQFFGPGTRLTVL.

The rearrangement links TRBV20-1 to TRBJ1-5, with 9 bases lining up with TRBD1. V gave up 2 bases and J gave up 4 bases; unmatched junction bases: 6. There are 15 residues in the CDR3. Germline CDR1 is DFQATT and CDR2 is SNEGSKA (reference sequence). CDR3 nucleotides: TGCAGTGCTAGAAATGGCGGACAGGGGAATCAGCCCCAGCATTTT. It codes for CSARNGGQGNQPQHF.

Comments on this clonotype: A much larger clone differs by one base, so this may be a read error. The rearrangement uses TRBV4-1 and TRBJ2-1; D gene uncertain. Germline-derived CDR1 and CDR2 are MGHRA and YSYEKL. Trimming removed 1 base from V and 13 bases from J, with 17 bases in between. The CDR3 is made up of 14 amino acids. This chain's CDR3 is CASSQVGVSETQFF. The CDR3 nucleotides read TGCGCCAGCAGCCAAGTAGGAGTTTCGGAGACCCAGTTCTTC.

Only a few counts were recorded for this clonotype. The CDR3 region is CAGVRPNYGYTF. The CDR3 DNA follows: TGTGCCGGGGTACGGCCTAACTATGGCTACACCTTC. V gene TRBV30 combines with J gene TRBJ1-2; D not certain. V was cut by 8 bases and J by 0 bases, with 10 bases left in between. The CDR3 contains 12 residues. Germline V CDR1 and CDR2: GTSNPN, SVGIG (reference sequence).